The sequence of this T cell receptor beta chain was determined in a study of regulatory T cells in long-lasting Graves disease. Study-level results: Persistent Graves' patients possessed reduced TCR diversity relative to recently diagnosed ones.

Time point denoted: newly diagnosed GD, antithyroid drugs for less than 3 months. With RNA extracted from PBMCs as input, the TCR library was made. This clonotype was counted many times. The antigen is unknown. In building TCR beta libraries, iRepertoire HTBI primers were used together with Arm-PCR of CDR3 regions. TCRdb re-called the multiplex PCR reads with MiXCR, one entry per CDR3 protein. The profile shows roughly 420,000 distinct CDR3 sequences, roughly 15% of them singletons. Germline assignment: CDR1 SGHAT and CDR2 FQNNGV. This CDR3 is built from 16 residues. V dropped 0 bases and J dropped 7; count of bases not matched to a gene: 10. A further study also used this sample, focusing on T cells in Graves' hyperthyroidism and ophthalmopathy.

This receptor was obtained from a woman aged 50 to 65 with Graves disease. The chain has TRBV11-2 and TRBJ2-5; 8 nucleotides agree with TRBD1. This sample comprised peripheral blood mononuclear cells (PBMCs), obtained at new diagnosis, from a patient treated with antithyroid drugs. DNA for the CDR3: TGTGCCAGCAGCTTAGAGTCAGGGGGCAGTTTGGGGACCCAGTACTTC. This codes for CASSLESGGSLGTQYF.